This T cell receptor (beta chain) came from a study of beta chain features in type 1 diabetes. Expressed TCRB transcripts got sequenced, as all isolated RNA was reverse transcribed. Profiling relied on immunoSEQ multiplex PCR, and the TCRdb table lists in-frame clones only, not all of them. The sample yields under 200,000 clones, less than 9.5% seen once. This clone was detected only a few times. CD4+ cells of the naive, central memory, regulatory and stem cell-like memory types were sorted via CD45RO/CCR7/CD25/CD127/CD95/CD27. The CDR3 has 16 amino acids. V lost 5 bases, J lost 5 bases, and 11 bases stayed unmatched. CDR1 SGHAT and CDR2 FQNNGV come from the germline V gene.

Sequencing input: central memory CD4+ T cells from blood. J is TRBJ2-1 and V is TRBV11-2; 8 bases line up with TRBD1. This clonotype was obtained from a man between 18 and 29 years old in good health. CDR3 nucleotide sequence: TGTGCCAGCAGCCACCCCCAGGGGGCCGTCAACAATGAGCAGTTCTTC. This translates into CASSHPQGAVNNEQFF.